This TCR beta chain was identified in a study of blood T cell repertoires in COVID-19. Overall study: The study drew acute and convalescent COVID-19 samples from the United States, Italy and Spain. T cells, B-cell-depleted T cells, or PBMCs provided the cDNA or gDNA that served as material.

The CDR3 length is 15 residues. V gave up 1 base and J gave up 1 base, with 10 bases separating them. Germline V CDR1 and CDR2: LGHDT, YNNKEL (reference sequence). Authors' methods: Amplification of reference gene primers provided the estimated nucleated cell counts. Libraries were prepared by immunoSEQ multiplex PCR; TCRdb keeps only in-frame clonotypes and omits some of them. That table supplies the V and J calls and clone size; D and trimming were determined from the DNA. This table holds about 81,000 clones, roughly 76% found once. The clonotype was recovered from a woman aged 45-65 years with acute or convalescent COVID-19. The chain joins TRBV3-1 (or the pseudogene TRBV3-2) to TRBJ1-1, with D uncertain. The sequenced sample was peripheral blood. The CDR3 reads CASSQGEAGNTEAFF. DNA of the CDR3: TGTGCCAGCAGCCAAGGGGAGGCGGGGAACACTGAAGCTTTCTTT.